This passage covers 28 T cell receptor beta chains from one sample sequenced in a study of cytomegalovirus exposure and HLA in healthy donors. Primers included in the PCR were 60 Vbeta and 13 Jbeta primers. The repertoire was sequenced with immunoSEQ multiplex PCR; TCRdb's copy has only in-frame clones and lacks some. This table holds 95,000 to 100,000 clones, approximately 80% found once. Sequences were obtained from PBMCs. Receptors were obtained from an older woman in good health and CMV-seronegative.

This clone turned up a few times. This rearrangement joins TRBV14 to TRBJ1-1; a weak D match, TRBD1 (5 bases). The CDR3 has 13 residues. Per the germline V gene, CDR1 is SGHDN and CDR2 is FVKESK. V lost 5 bases and J 2 bases, leaving 9 bases between the germline ends. The CDR3: CASSFGTNTEAFF. In DNA, the CDR3 is TGTGCCAGCAGCTTCGGGACTAACACTGAAGCTTTCTTT.

J is TRBJ1-2 and V is TRBV29-1; D gene ambiguous. The V gene lost 4 bases and the J gene lost 3 bases, with 15 bases spanning the gap. CDR3 length equals 14 residues. CDR1 is SQVTM and CDR2 is ANQGSEA in the germline V gene. The chain's CDR3 is CSVAAGGSDYGYTF. CDR3 nucleotide sequence: TGCAGCGTTGCGGCGGGAGGGAGCGACTATGGCTACACCTTC. Variable domain in full (rest from reference TRBV29-1 and TRBJ1-2): SAVISQKPSRDICQRGTSLTIQCQVDSQVTMMFWYRQQPGQSLTLIATANQGSEATYESGFVIDKFPISRPNLTFSTLTVSNMSPEDSSIYLCSVAAGGSDYGYTFGSGTRLTVV.

This chain joins TRBV20-1 and TRBJ2-1; D not certain. Looked up from germline, CDR1 is DFQATT and CDR2 is SNEGSKA (reference sequence). This CDR3 is 11 amino acids long. The V end lost 3 bases, the J end lost 9 bases, and 9 bases lay between the germline ends. The CDR3: CSARGATEQFF. The CDR3 bases are TGCAGTGCTAGGGGCGCCACTGAGCAGTTCTTC.

Only a few counts were recorded for this clone. The chain uses TRBV29-1 and TRBJ2-1; 15 bases line up with TRBD2. V was clipped by 4 bases and J by 4 bases; unmatched bases: 17. CDR1 and CDR2 (germline): SQVTM, ANQGSEA. The CDR3 loop spans 20 amino acids. In DNA form, the CDR3 reads TGCAGCGTTGTTAGGGGTGTGGGACTAGCGGGAGGTATGGGATACAATGAGCAGTTCTTC. As protein: CSVVRGVGLAGGMGYNEQFF.

The chain employs TRBV29-1 and TRBJ2-3; TRBD2 matches 13 bases. J gave up 3 bases and V 3 bases, and 6 bases lay outside the gene matches. Germline values: CDR1 SQVTM, CDR2 ANQGSEA. This CDR3 is built from 16 residues. Here the CDR3 DNA reads TGCAGCGTTGAGGGGACTAGCGGGGTTGTTACAGATACGCAGTATTTT. Residues: CSVEGTSGVVTDTQYF.

This clone was seen a few times. This chain joins TRBV4-2 and TRBJ2-1, with a possible D match to TRBD2 (6 bases). CDR1 is LGHNA and CDR2 is YNFKEQ in the germline V gene. With 2 bases removed from V and 3 bases from J, the gap between germline ends came to 11 bases. The CDR3 length is 15 residues. The CDR3 DNA follows: TGTGCCAGCAGCCAAAGCGGGTATTACTACAATGAGCAGTTCTTC. Its translation: CASSQSGYYYNEQFF.

This clone has only one observation. The chain couples TRBV7-9 to TRBJ1-6; 7 bases are shared with TRBD1. This CDR3 contains 14 residues. V dropped 7 bases and J dropped 4; count of bases not matched to a gene: 4. The germline V gene encodes CDR1 SEHNR and CDR2 FQNEAQ (reference sequence). CDR3: CASNPGQYNSPLHF. DNA of the CDR3: TGTGCCAGCAACCCGGGACAGTATAATTCACCCCTCCACTTT. Full variable domain (rest looked up from reference TRBV7-9 and TRBJ1-6): DTGVSQNPRHKITKRGQNVTFRCDPISEHNRLYWYRQTLGQGPEFLTYFQNEAQLEKSRLLSDRFSAERPKGSFSTLEIQRTEQGDSAMYLCASNPGQYNSPLHFGNGTRLTVT.

The chain is built from TRBV5-1 and TRBJ1-1, with D uncertain. V lost 0 bases to trimming and J lost 4 bases, with 13 bases between them. The CDR3 extends over 15 amino acids. CDR1 is SGHRS, CDR2 YFSETQ, per germline. This CDR3 is CASSLDGSSGTEAFF. DNA for the CDR3: TGCGCCAGCAGCTTGGACGGGTCCTCGGGCACTGAAGCTTTCTTT.

V usage is TRBV27 and J usage is TRBJ1-1; D remains unclear. V dropped 2 bases and J dropped 2 bases, with 6 bases sitting between them. The CDR3 runs to 13 residues. Looked up from germline, CDR1 is MNHEY and CDR2 is SMNVEV (reference sequence). The CDR3 bases are TGTGCCAGCAGTTTACTAGCTAACACTGAAGCTTTCTTT. As protein: CASSLLANTEAFF.

The rearrangement uses TRBV6-6 and TRBJ1-1; TRBD1 is a possible D gene (5 bases). The CDR3 has 15 amino acids. Trimming removed 0 bases at V and 0 bases at J, with 8 bases between. CDR1 and CDR2 (germline): MNHNY, SVGAGI (reference sequence). The CDR3 loop is CASSYSGGVNTEAFF. The CDR3 DNA follows: TGTGCCAGCAGTTACTCGGGAGGGGTGAACACTGAAGCTTTCTTT.

V is TRBV27 and J is TRBJ1-1; D gene ambiguous. Germline V CDR1 and CDR2: MNHEY, SMNVEV (reference sequence). Trimming stripped 0 bases from V and 0 bases from J, with 8 bases between. The CDR3 extends over 15 amino acids. Here the CDR3 DNA reads TGTGCCAGCAGTTTATCCGTCCAGATGAACACTGAAGCTTTCTTT. Its protein product is CASSLSVQMNTEAFF.

The chain joins TRBV7-8 to TRBJ2-7; 10 nucleotides agree with TRBD1. CDR3 length: 14 amino acids. The J segment lost 3 bases and the V segment lost 5 bases, leaving 4 bases of the junction unmatched. Germline loops: CDR1 SGHVS, CDR2 FQNEAQ. DNA for the CDR3: TGTGCCAGCAGCCCGGGACAGGGGTTCTACGAGCAGTACTTC. Amino acid sequence: CASSPGQGFYEQYF.

This chain joins TRBV28 and TRBJ1-2; TRBD1 aligns across 9 bases. The V and J ends lost 0 bases and 6 bases, in that order; junction bases with no gene match: 8. Germline V gene sequence: CDR1 MDHEN, CDR2 SYDVKM. The CDR3 runs to 16 residues. CDR3 region: CASSLWLRDREDGYTF. The CDR3 DNA reads TGTGCCAGCAGTTTATGGCTCCGGGACAGGGAAGATGGCTACACCTTC.

The chain combines TRBV19 with TRBJ1-2; D remains unclear. CDR1 and CDR2 (germline): LNHDA, SQIVND (reference sequence). The CDR3 extends over 13 amino acids. The ends were cut back, 3 bases at V and 8 bases at J, with 13 bases in the middle. The CDR3 DNA reads TGTGCCAGTAGTATGGCCGAGGGAGTGGGCTACACCTTC. It is translated as CASSMAEGVGYTF.

This rearrangement joins TRBV6-5 to TRBJ1-1, with D tentatively TRBD1 (6 bases). This CDR3 comprises 14 residues. The germline V gene encodes CDR1 MNHEY and CDR2 SVGAGI. The ends were cut back, 1 base at V and 3 bases at J, with 9 bases in the middle. The CDR3 reads CASSYWGQDTEAFF. In DNA, the CDR3 is TGTGCCAGCAGTTACTGGGGGCAAGACACTGAAGCTTTCTTT.

The V gene is TRBV7-9, the J gene TRBJ2-1; 8 bases are shared with TRBD2. After removal of 5 bases from V and 5 bases from J, the junction contained 8 bases not matched to a gene. The CDR3 loop spans 15 amino acids. CDR1 is SEHNR, CDR2 FQNEAQ, per germline (reference sequence). CDR3 loop: CASSLGTSIDNEQFF. The DNA of the CDR3 is TGTGCCAGCAGCCTAGGGACTAGTATCGACAATGAGCAGTTCTTC.

The chain carries TRBV5-6 and TRBJ2-7, with D possibly being TRBD1 (5 bases). Germline-derived CDR1 and CDR2 are SGHDT and YYEEEE. The CDR3 length is 12 residues. Trimming shortened V by 3 bases and J by 1 base, and 5 bases separated the two germline ends. The CDR3 here is CASSSGSYEQYF. The CDR3 nucleotides read TGTGCCAGCAGCTCAGGGTCCTACGAGCAGTACTTC. Supplemented by reference TRBV5-6 and TRBJ2-7, the full variable domain reads DAGVTQSPTHLIKTRGQQVTLRCSPKSGHDTVSWYQQALGQGPQFIFQYYEEEERQRGNFPDRFSGHQFPNYSSELNVNALLLGDSALYLCASSSGSYEQYFGPGTRLTVT.

As DNA, the CDR3 is TGTGCCAGTACCCCCCTAGCGGGAGGGCCAAATGAGCAGTTCTTC. Protein product: CASTPLAGGPNEQFF. This sequence joins TRBV19 and TRBJ2-1; 12 nucleotides align to TRBD2. Trimming at V came to 7 bases and at J to 7 bases, leaving 8 bases not matched to a gene. The germline gives CDR1 LNHDA, CDR2 SQIVND (reference sequence). The CDR3 totals 15 residues.

J is TRBJ1-6 and V is TRBV5-6, with TRBD1 matching 8 bases. Germline-derived CDR1 and CDR2 are SGHDT and YYEEEE. This CDR3 has 15 amino acids. Trimming cost V 3 bases and J 6 bases; bases outside gene matches: 5. CDR3 sequence (DNA): TGTGCCAGCAGCTCTTCAGACAGGGGTAATTCACCCCTCCACTTT. This sequence encodes CASSSSDRGNSPLHF.

V usage is TRBV15 and J usage is TRBJ2-1, with 9 bases that match TRBD1. Germline V lookup: CDR1 LNHNV, CDR2 YYDKDF (reference sequence). With 1 base clipped from V and 7 bases from J, the junction kept 8 bases outside the gene matches. This CDR3 contains 16 residues. The CDR3 protein is CATSRVLGTGPNEQFF. The CDR3, as DNA: TGTGCCACCAGCAGAGTTTTAGGGACAGGGCCTAATGAGCAGTTCTTC.

The chain links TRBV5-3 to TRBJ1-1, with 7 bases identical to TRBD1. TRBV5-3 has ORF status, its function being uncertain. With 5 bases clipped from V and 1 base from J, the junction kept 2 bases outside the gene matches. CDR3 length equals 13 residues. DNA for the CDR3: TGTGCCAGAAGTCGGACAGGGAACACTGAAGCTTTCTTT. Translating it yields CARSRTGNTEAFF.

The chain uses TRBV7-2 and TRBJ2-5, with a weak D call TRBD2 (6 bases). From germline, CDR1 is SGHTA and CDR2 FQGNSA. The CDR3 is 16 amino acids. V dropped 3 bases and J dropped 1 base, with 15 bases sitting between them. In DNA, the CDR3 is TGTGCCAGCAGCTTTTTACTAGCAACCTTCCAAGAGACCCAGTACTTC. This sequence encodes CASSFLLATFQETQYF.

This chain connects TRBV2 to TRBJ2-4, with D tentatively TRBD2 (5 bases). Per germline, CDR1 SNHLY and CDR2 FYNNEI. CDR3 length: 16 amino acids. With 3 bases removed from V and 0 bases from J, the gap between germline ends came to 12 bases. CDR3 coding DNA: TGTGCCAGCAGTGAGGGAGTTAGCCGAGCCAAAAACATTCAGTACTTC. Translating gives CASSEGVSRAKNIQYF.

The chain employs TRBV7-2 and TRBJ2-3, with D perhaps TRBD2 (5 bases). Germline lookup yields CDR1 SGHTA and CDR2 FQGNSA. This CDR3 has 14 amino acids. V gave up 2 bases and J gave up 4 bases, with 10 bases separating them. CDR3 sequence reads: CASSLNGEPDTQYF. CDR3 coding DNA: TGTGCCAGCAGCTTAAACGGGGAACCAGATACGCAGTATTTT. Full variable domain (outside the CDR3, taken from reference TRBV7-2 and TRBJ2-3): GAGVSQSPSNKVTEKGKDVELRCDPISGHTALYWYRQSLGQGLEFLIYFQGNSAPDKSGLPSDRFSAERTGGSVSTLTIQRTQQEDSAVYLCASSLNGEPDTQYFGPGTRLTVL.

This clone has only one observation. This sequence joins TRBV28 and TRBJ1-1, with D maybe TRBD1 (6 bases). Germline values: CDR1 MDHEN, CDR2 SYDVKM. This CDR3 region has 14 residues. Trimming removed 5 bases at V and 4 bases at J, with 14 bases between. The CDR3 DNA is TGTGCCAGCAGTCCGTCCGACAGGAGCACTGAAGCTTTCTTT. It translates to CASSPSDRSTEAFF.

The chain couples TRBV6-7 to TRBJ2-3, with 7 nucleotides matching TRBD1. TRBV6-7 is sorted into the ORF group, with uncertain function. The CDR3 has 15 amino acids. The junction had 11 bases not matched to a gene; V was cut back by 7 bases and J by 4 bases. The CDR3 bases are TGTGCCAGCACGCAGAGGGGACAGTCGTCAGATACGCAGTATTTT. Protein: CASTQRGQSSDTQYF.

V gene TRBV7-2 combines with J gene TRBJ2-7; TRBD2 aligns across 13 bases. V was clipped by 4 bases and J by 3 bases; unmatched bases: 3. Germline V lookup: CDR1 SGHTA, CDR2 FQGNSA. This CDR3 is built from 15 residues. In nucleotides, the CDR3 is TGTGCCAGCAGCTCGACTAGCGGGGGGTACTACGAGCAGTACTTC. It translates to CASSSTSGGYYEQYF.

This chain uses TRBV5-1 with TRBJ1-2; TRBD1 aligns across 7 bases. The CDR3 totals 14 residues. V shed 2 bases, J shed 8 bases, and the junction held 9 bases outside the gene matches. Germline lookup yields CDR1 SGHRS and CDR2 YFSETQ. CDR3 sequence (DNA): TGCGCCAGCAGCTTTGAGACAGGGATGGGAGGCTACACCTTC. It codes for CASSFETGMGGYTF.